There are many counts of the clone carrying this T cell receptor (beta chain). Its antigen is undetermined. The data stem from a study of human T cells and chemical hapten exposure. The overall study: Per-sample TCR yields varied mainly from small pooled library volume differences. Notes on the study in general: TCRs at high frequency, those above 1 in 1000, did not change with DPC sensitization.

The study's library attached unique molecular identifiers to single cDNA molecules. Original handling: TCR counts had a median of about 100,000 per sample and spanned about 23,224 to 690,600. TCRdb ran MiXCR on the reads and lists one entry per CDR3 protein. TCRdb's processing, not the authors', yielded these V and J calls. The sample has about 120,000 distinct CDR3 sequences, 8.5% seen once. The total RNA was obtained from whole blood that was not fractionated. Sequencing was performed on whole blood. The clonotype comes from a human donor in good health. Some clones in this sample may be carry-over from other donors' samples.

CDR3 bases: TGTGCCAGCAGATATACCGGGACAGGCTTGAACACTGAAGCTTTCTTT. Its protein is CASRYTGTGLNTEAFF. The rearrangement links TRBV6-2 or TRBV6-3 to TRBJ1-1; 8 bases are shared with TRBD1. In germline, CDR1 is MNHEY, CDR2 SVGEGT. J was trimmed by 0 bases and V by 6 bases; bases with no gene match: 9. The CDR3 runs 16 residues.